Listed below are T cell receptor beta chains from one sample, sequenced in a study of patients and donors after allogeneic stem cell transplantation. TCRdb reprocessed the RT-PCR reads with MiXCR, giving one entry per CDR3 protein. The sample yields about a million distinct CDR3 sequences, over 15% seen once. The sequencing input was blood, either unsorted or a sorted T cell fraction (not recorded which). The origin of the receptors is a human donor who was either an allogeneic HSCT recipient or a stem cell or donor lymphocyte infusion donor (not recorded which). It is not recorded whose cells these are; they may come from a transplant donor. Both conserved end residues are part of each CDR3. The order of the fields is D gene, J gene, V gene, clone size, CDR3 DNA, CDR3 protein. D genes are given only for firm matches. Clone size is not always given. Where it is, it says once, few, many or a class for expanded clones.

.	TRBJ2-4	TRBV9	.	TGTGCCAGCAGCGTAGGGTTAGCGGCTTCCAAAAACATTCAGTACTTC	CASSVGLAASKNIQYF
.	TRBJ2-3	TRBV4-2	many	TGTGCCAGCAGCCAAGGAGGGCGGGACCCAGATACGCAGTATTTT	CASSQGGRDPDTQYF
.	TRBJ1-2	TRBV5-1	few	TGCGCCAGCAGCCCCTCAACAGGCTTCTATGGCTACACCTTC	CASSPSTGFYGYTF
.	TRBJ1-1	TRBV12-3/TRBV12-4	many	TGTGCCAGCAGTTTCAGCACTGAAGCTTTCTTT	CASSFSTEAFF
.	TRBJ2-7	TRBV20-1	few	TGCAGTGCTAGAGATCAAATATTAACAGCGACTTACGAGCAGTACTTC	CSARDQILTATYEQYF
TRBD1	TRBJ2-1	TRBV7-9	few	TGTGCCAGCAGCTTCCGACAGGGTTCGTACAATGAGCAGTTCTTC	CASSFRQGSYNEQFF
.	TRBJ2-5	TRBV14	few	TGTGCCAGCAGCCAAGATCGGTCCCAGACCCAGTACTTC	CASSQDRSQTQYF
.	TRBJ1-1	TRBV11-2	few	TGTGCCAGCAGCTCGAGACAGGTTTTGAACACTGAAGCTTTCTTT	CASSSRQVLNTEAFF
.	TRBJ2-3	TRBV29-1	.	TGCAGCGTTGCCGCGGACACAGATACGCAGTATTTT	CSVAADTDTQYF
TRBD2	TRBJ2-1	TRBV5-1	many	TGCGCCAGCAGCTCGGGACTAGCGGGAGGTCCTTTTGATGAGCAGTTCTTC	CASSSGLAGGPFDEQFF
.	TRBJ1-3	TRBV7-3	few	TGTGCCAGCAGCTCGGGATCGGGGGTAACTGGAAACACCATATATTTT	CASSSGSGVTGNTIYF
TRBD2	TRBJ2-1	TRBV5-6	few	TGTGCCAGCAGCTTGGTCGGGACTAGCGGGATAAATGAGCAGTTCTTC	CASSLVGTSGINEQFF
TRBD2	TRBJ2-7	TRBV20-1	.	TGCAGTGCTCTGGGGACTAGCGGGAGCAACGAGCAGTACTTC	CSALGTSGSNEQYF
.	TRBJ2-5	TRBV7-8	few	TGTGCCAGCAGCTTAGACGTAGGTCCGGGAGAGACCCAGTACTTC	CASSLDVGPGETQYF
.	TRBJ1-5	TRBV20-1	few	TGCAGTGCTAGTATCGGGGGAGCTGGCAATCAGCCCCAGCATTTT	CSASIGGAGNQPQHF
.	TRBJ1-2	TRBV27	few	TGTGCCAGCGGGACGGGGGATGGCTACACCTTC	CASGTGDGYTF
.	TRBJ1-3	TRBV9	few	TGTGCCAGCAGCCCGCCGGGACCCGGAAACACCATATATTTT	CASSPPGPGNTIYF
.	TRBJ1-5	TRBV20-1	.	TGCAGTGCTAGCGACCTGGGCGGCCAGCCCCAGCATTTT	CSASDLGGQPQHF
TRBD1	TRBJ2-7	TRBV11-1	.	TGTGCCAGCAGCTCGGGACAGGGATTGGAGGACGAGCAGTACTTC	CASSSGQGLEDEQYF
TRBD2	TRBJ2-2	TRBV7-7	.	TGTGCCAGCAGCCCAGGGACTAGCGGGAGGGCGAACACCGGGGAGCTGTTTTTT	CASSPGTSGRANTGELFF
TRBD1	TRBJ1-6	TRBV2	.	TGTGCCAGCAGTAAACGGACAGGGGTCGGGTCACCCCTCCACTTT	CASSKRTGVGSPLHF
.	TRBJ1-2	TRBV2	.	TGTGCCAGCAGTGAAAGGCAGGGGAAGAGGGGCTACACCTTC	CASSERQGKRGYTF
.	TRBJ2-7	TRBV5-4	.	TGTGCCAGCAGCCACCTTGGGAACCTCTACGAGCAGTACTTC	CASSHLGNLYEQYF
TRBD1	TRBJ1-1	TRBV27	few	TGTGCCAGCAGTTGGCGGACAGGGAACACTGAAGCTTTCTTT	CASSWRTGNTEAFF
TRBD2	TRBJ2-7	TRBV20-1	.	TGCAGTGCTAGAGCACTAGCGGGGACCTACGAGCAGTACTTC	CSARALAGTYEQYF
.	TRBJ1-5	TRBV12-3/TRBV12-4	.	TGTGCCAGCAGTTTAGGAGTCCCACCAAGCAATCAGCCCCAGCATTTT	CASSLGVPPSNQPQHF
.	TRBJ2-2	TRBV20-1	.	TGCAGTGCTGCCGCGGGATACCTCACCGGGGAGCTGTTTTTT	CSAAAGYLTGELFF
.	TRBJ2-1	TRBV7-9	.	TGTGCCAGCAGCCCCCGAGGGCTGGGGCCCTACAATGAGCAGTTCTTC	CASSPRGLGPYNEQFF
.	TRBJ2-3	TRBV7-2	.	TGTGCCAGCAGCCCCCCGGGGAGCCCGTACACAGATACGCAGTATTTT	CASSPPGSPYTDTQYF
.	TRBJ1-5	TRBV5-6	.	TGTGCCAGCAGCTTTAGCGGCAGATATAGCAATCAGCCCCAGCATTTT	CASSFSGRYSNQPQHF
.	TRBJ1-1	TRBV30	.	TGTGCCTGGAGTGTACGAGCTGAAGCTTTCTTT	CAWSVRAEAFF
.	TRBJ1-6	TRBV6-2/TRBV6-3	.	TGTGCCAGCAGTTACTCGATGGGGCCCCTCCACTTT	CASSYSMGPLHF
TRBD1	TRBJ1-2	TRBV4-1	once	TGCGCCAGCAGCCAAAGGACAGGGGTTAATGGCTACACCTTC	CASSQRTGVNGYTF
TRBD2	TRBJ2-7	TRBV12-3/TRBV12-4	.	TGTGCCAGCTCCCCTACTAGCGGAAGGTACGAGCAGTACTTC	CASSPTSGRYEQYF
.	TRBJ1-2	TRBV5-1	.	TGCGCCAGCAGCTTGGGGGCGACTGCAGGGCTTAACTATGGCTACACCTTC	CASSLGATAGLNYGYTF
.	TRBJ1-6	TRBV3-1	few	TGTGCCAGCAGTTCGATGGGAGATGGGAATTCACCCCTCCACTTT	CASSSMGDGNSPLHF
.	TRBJ1-3	TRBV14	.	TGTGCCAGCAGCCAAGTCGAGGGCATAAGGCATTTT	CASSQVEGIRHF